This TCR beta chain emerged from a study of blood T cell repertoires in COVID-19. J was trimmed by 7 bases and V by 6 bases; bases with no gene match: 8. CDR3 length equals 15 residues. From germline, CDR1 is MNHNY and CDR2 SVGAGI (reference sequence). Original analysis: The authors estimated nucleated cell counts from reference gene primer amplification. The data were produced by immunoSEQ multiplex PCR, yet TCRdb's version contains in-frame clones alone and is incomplete. Clone size and the V and J calls come from that table; the DNA yielded D and trimming. Here the sample spans fewer than 200,000 clones, 85% being singletons.

The clonotype comes from a woman of 80 years or more with COVID-19, enrolled during active disease. V and J are TRBV6-6 and TRBJ2-1, with 11 bases lining up with TRBD2. The specimen was peripheral blood. CDR3 loop: CASSSASGGINEQFF. The CDR3 region has the DNA TGTGCCAGCAGCTCCGCTAGCGGGGGGATAAATGAGCAGTTCTTC.